The 32 T cell receptor beta chains below all came from one sample that was sequenced in a study of blood T cell repertoires in COVID-19 (dated by TCRdb to about 2020). Library generation was performed with the immunoSEQ multiplex PCR assay. Not all clones reach the TCRdb copy of this immuneACCESS table, which keeps in-frame sequences only. Checked studies attribute under half of the gap to unresolved V genes and leave the rest unexplained. The sample yields around 67,000 clones; around 90% were counted once. The ten largest clones add up to 1.9% of the sample. The sequencing sample was made of peripheral blood. The origin of the receptors is a woman at least 80 years old with active or convalescent COVID-19.

The chain is built from TRBV21-1 and TRBJ2-5; the DNA was not compared with TRBD1, the D call given in the table. TRBV21-1 is a pseudogene locus. The CDR3 spans 16 residues. The CDR3 DNA follows: TGTGCCAGCAGCAGTGGGACAGGATTGTTCTATGAGACCCAGTACTTC. Translation: CASSSGTGLFYETQYF.

This sequence joins TRBV5-1 and TRBJ2-2; D is unresolved. Germline loops: CDR1 SGHRS, CDR2 YFSETQ. The CDR3 has 14 amino acids. V lost 4 bases and J lost 6, with 13 bases in between. In nucleotides, the CDR3 is TGCGCCAGCAGCCTGACTGACCCGGCCGGGGAGCTGTTTTTT. Its translation is CASSLTDPAGELFF.

The chain uses TRBV3-1 (or the pseudogene TRBV3-2) and TRBJ2-3; TRBD2 aligns across 8 bases. The ends lost 8 bases at V and 6 bases at J; junction bases unmatched: 10. The CDR3 length is 14 residues. Germline V gene data show CDR1 as LGHDT and CDR2 as YNNKEL (reference sequence). The CDR3 nucleotides are TGTGCCAGCGGTGACAGCGGGAGTTTTGATACGCAGTATTTT. This encodes CASGDSGSFDTQYF.

This rearrangement joins TRBV20-1 to TRBJ2-2, with 8 bases identical to TRBD1. J lost 2 bases, V lost 3 bases, and 11 bases had no gene match. CDR1 DFQATT and CDR2 SNEGSKA come from the germline V gene (reference sequence). The CDR3 has 17 amino acids. CDR3: CSASPPSTGANTGELFF. The DNA of the CDR3 is TGCAGTGCTAGTCCCCCCTCGACAGGGGCTAACACCGGGGAGCTGTTTTTT.

The V and J genes are TRBV6-2 or TRBV6-3 and TRBJ2-7; D possibly corresponds to TRBD2 (5 bases). In germline, CDR1 is MNHEY, CDR2 SVGEGT. The CDR3 is 18 residues long. With 2 bases removed from V and 0 bases from J, the gap between germline ends came to 20 bases. This CDR3 reads CASSYAPLGGLDSYEQYF. The CDR3 coding sequence is TGTGCCAGCAGTTACGCCCCACTTGGCGGGTTAGACTCCTACGAGCAGTACTTC.

V usage is TRBV19 and J usage is TRBJ2-7, with TRBD2 matching over 8 bases. Germline values: CDR1 LNHDA, CDR2 SQIVND (reference sequence). This CDR3 contains 12 residues. Trimming removed 4 bases from V and 10 bases from J; junction bases left unmatched: 6. The CDR3 region is CASSSSGGPQYF. The CDR3 region has the DNA TGTGCCAGTAGTAGTTCGGGAGGGCCTCAGTACTTC.

The chain is built from TRBV6-5 and TRBJ1-6; no clear D. The CDR3 totals 16 residues. In germline, CDR1 is MNHEY, CDR2 SVGAGI. V was cut by 2 bases and J by 2 bases, with 10 bases left in between. The DNA for the CDR3 is TGTGCCAGCAGTTACGTCCAGGCCACCTATAATTCACCCCTCCACTTT. This translates into CASSYVQATYNSPLHF.

This clone was recorded once. V usage is TRBV6-1 and J usage is TRBJ1-1, with D unclear. The CDR3 totals 14 residues. Looked up from germline, CDR1 is MNHNS and CDR2 is SASEGT. The V end lost 2 bases, the J end lost 7 bases, and 14 bases lay between the germline ends. This CDR3 reads CASSENGGIFEAFF. CDR3 in DNA: TGTGCCAGCAGTGAAAACGGAGGGATATTTGAAGCTTTCTTT.

The rearrangement uses TRBV7-9 and TRBJ2-3, with TRBD1 identical over 10 bases. The CDR3 runs 14 residues. Unmatched junction bases numbered 3, after V lost 5 bases and J lost 4 bases. Germline loops: CDR1 SEHNR, CDR2 FQNEAQ (reference sequence). The CDR3 sequence: CASSLTGGADTQYF. As DNA, the CDR3 is TGTGCCAGCAGCCTGACAGGGGGCGCAGATACGCAGTATTTT.

The genes are TRBV5-5 and TRBJ1-1; tentative D call: TRBD1 (6 bases). CDR1 is SGHKS and CDR2 is YYEKEE in the germline V gene (reference sequence). CDR3 size: 16 residues. V lost 4 bases to trimming and J lost 0 bases, with 16 bases between them. CDR3 bases: TGTGCCAGCAGCCGATCCCAGACAGGTATGAACACTGAAGCTTTCTTT. It translates to CASSRSQTGMNTEAFF. Full variable domain (outside the CDR3, taken from reference TRBV5-5 and TRBJ1-1): DAGVTQSPTHLIKTRGQQVTLRCSPISGHKSVSWYQQVLGQGPQFIFQYYEKEERGRGNFPDRFSARQFPNYSSELNVNALLLGDSALYLCASSRSQTGMNTEAFFGQGTRLTVV.

The chain employs TRBV18 and TRBJ2-5; TRBD1 might be the D (6 bases). The V gene's germline CDR1 is KGHSH and CDR2 LQKENI. Trimming left V 0 bases short and J 5 bases short, with 13 bases between. The CDR3 has 15 amino acids. The CDR3 loop is CASSPPTRGRETQYF. The DNA of the CDR3 is TGTGCCAGCTCACCACCCACCAGGGGTCGTGAGACCCAGTACTTC.

The chain recombines TRBV19 with TRBJ1-2; 7 bases agree with TRBD1. The germline gives CDR1 LNHDA, CDR2 SQIVND (reference sequence). This CDR3 spans 14 amino acids. Germline trimming cut 3 bases from V and 7 bases from J; bases unmatched to any gene: 8. As DNA, the CDR3 is TGTGCCAGTAGTATCCGCCAGGGGGGAAGTGGCTACACCTTC. As protein: CASSIRQGGSGYTF.

This clone occurred once. The V gene is TRBV9, the J gene TRBJ2-1; 14 bases line up with TRBD2. Germline V gives CDR1 SGDLS, CDR2 YYNGEE. The V and J ends lost 2 bases and 7 bases, in that order; junction bases with no gene match: 5. This CDR3 comprises 16 residues. The CDR3 protein is CASSVQTSGRGNEQFF. The DNA for the CDR3 is TGTGCCAGCAGCGTTCAGACTAGCGGGAGGGGGAATGAGCAGTTCTTC.

J is TRBJ2-5 and V is TRBV29-1; TRBD2 matches at 14 bases. V dropped 6 bases and J dropped 3; count of bases not matched to a gene: 0. This CDR3 contains 13 residues. Germline V gene lookup returns CDR1 SQVTM and CDR2 ANQGSEA. CDR3 in DNA: TGCAGCGTGGGACTAGCGGGAGAAGAGACCCAGTACTTC. Translating it yields CSVGLAGEETQYF.

CDR3 bases: TGCAGCGTTGATTACTCCGGGACAGGGGGCAACTATGGCTACACCTTC. Its translation: CSVDYSGTGGNYGYTF. The chain combines TRBV29-1 with TRBJ1-2, with 12 bases aligning to TRBD1. Germline CDR1 reads SQVTM; CDR2 reads ANQGSEA. V trimming: 3 bases; J trimming: 2 bases; junction bases outside the gene matches: 7. The length of the CDR3 is 16 residues. Drawing the rest from reference TRBV29-1 and TRBJ1-2, the complete variable domain is SAVISQKPSRDICQRGTSLTIQCQVDSQVTMMFWYRQQPGQSLTLIATANQGSEATYESGFVIDKFPISRPNLTFSTLTVSNMSPEDSSIYLCSVDYSGTGGNYGYTFGSGTRLTVV.

The V gene is TRBV4-1, the J gene TRBJ2-1; 8 bases are a match to TRBD1. CDR3 length: 15 amino acids. Germline CDR1 reads MGHRA; CDR2 reads YSYEKL. J gave up 4 bases and V 0 bases, and 2 bases lay outside the gene matches. The DNA of the CDR3 is TGCGCCAGCAGCCAAGAGGGACAGGCTTACAATGAGCAGTTCTTC. Amino acid sequence: CASSQEGQAYNEQFF.

V and J are TRBV6-4 and TRBJ2-1, with a possible D match to TRBD1 (6 bases). Trimming stripped 0 bases from V and 9 bases from J, with 12 bases between. This CDR3 has 14 residues. Per the germline V gene, CDR1 is MRHNA and CDR2 is SNTAGT. As DNA, the CDR3 is TGTGCCAGCAGTGACTCGATTGGGGGCGGTGAGCAGTTCTTC. Translated: CASSDSIGGGEQFF.

CDR3 sequence: CASSLGVAPTNEKLFF. The CDR3 DNA is TGTGCCAGCAGCTTAGGTGTCGCGCCAACTAATGAAAAACTGTTTTTT. The rearrangement uses TRBV7-2 and TRBJ1-4; D remains unclear. Germline V gives CDR1 SGHTA, CDR2 FQGNSA. The CDR3 runs to 16 residues. Trimming left V 1 base short and J 0 bases short, with 9 bases between.

V and J are TRBV6-5 and TRBJ1-1, with D possibly TRBD1 on 5 matching bases. V gave up 6 bases and J gave up 0 bases, with 8 bases separating them. Germline V lookup: CDR1 MNHEY, CDR2 SVGAGI. This CDR3 is built from 13 residues. The CDR3 nucleotides are TGTGCCAGCAGAACGACAGTGAACACTGAAGCTTTCTTT. It translates to CASRTTVNTEAFF.

CDR3 sequence reads: CASSLSYSAGGPPGRNEQYF. The CDR3 DNA reads TGTGCCAGCAGCCTAAGCTATTCAGCGGGAGGGCCCCCCGGTCGGAACGAGCAGTACTTC. This rearrangement joins TRBV11-3 to TRBJ2-7, with 10 bases identical to TRBD2. J was trimmed by 5 bases and V by 5 bases; bases with no gene match: 24. The CDR3 length is 20 residues. CDR1 SGHNT and CDR2 YENEEA come from the germline V gene.

V is TRBV6-6 and J is TRBJ1-2, with D possibly matching TRBD1 (6 bases). V was pared by 8 bases and J by 0 bases, with 19 bases between. Germline values: CDR1 MNHNY, CDR2 SVGAGI (reference sequence). This CDR3 has 16 amino acids. CDR3 DNA: TGTGCCAGCGGACGGACAGCCGCAAACCCTAACTATGGCTACACCTTC. Its protein is CASGRTAANPNYGYTF.

Only a few counts were recorded for this clone. V is TRBV12-5 and J is TRBJ1-4, with D unclear. The germline V gene encodes CDR1 LGHNT and CDR2 FRNRAP. This CDR3 has 12 residues. Trimming shortened V by 8 bases and J by 2 bases, and 6 bases separated the two germline ends. CDR3 sequence: CASTLTNEKLFF. The CDR3 coding sequence is TGTGCTAGTACTCTTACTAATGAAAAACTGTTTTTT.

The chain links TRBV4-3 to TRBJ2-3, with D uncertain. The CDR3 covers 16 residues. V was clipped by 0 bases and J by 5 bases, with 15 bases between them. Germline-derived CDR1 and CDR2 are LGHNA and YSLEER. The CDR3 coding sequence is TGCGCCAGCAGCCAAGATTTTGATAGCCTGAGAGATACGCAGTATTTT. Its protein product is CASSQDFDSLRDTQYF.

The rearrangement links TRBV7-2 to TRBJ1-1; possible D gene TRBD1, 5 bases. CDR1 and CDR2 from the germline V gene are SGHTA and FQGNSA. Deletions cut 1 base from V and 6 bases from J, with 6 bases between. The CDR3 sequence is 12 residues long. The CDR3 reads CASSLGGAEAFF. CDR3 sequence (DNA): TGTGCCAGCAGCTTAGGGGGGGCTGAAGCTTTCTTT.

The rearrangement uses TRBV5-4 and TRBJ2-3; 15 bases map to TRBD2. V dropped 4 bases and J dropped 3; count of bases not matched to a gene: 15. This CDR3 has 20 amino acids. In germline, CDR1 is SGHNT, CDR2 YYREEE (reference sequence). The CDR3 protein is CASSPASIGLAGGRTDTQYF. In DNA form, the CDR3 reads TGTGCCAGCAGCCCGGCGTCGATCGGACTAGCGGGGGGGCGTACAGATACGCAGTATTTT.

The chain uses TRBV10-3 and TRBJ2-1; 16 bases are shared with TRBD2. This CDR3 is built from 20 residues. Germline V gene lookup returns CDR1 ENHRY and CDR2 SYGVKD. V dropped 2 bases and J dropped 2; count of bases not matched to a gene: 9. The CDR3 reads CAISEPPGLAGGVAYNEQFF. The CDR3 bases are TGTGCCATCAGTGAGCCCCCGGGACTAGCGGGGGGGGTCGCCTACAATGAGCAGTTCTTC.

As regards this clone: One end of the junction does not line up with germline, which may come from a read error. CDR3 nucleotides: TGTGCCAGCCGTTTACAGGTATCCGACGGCTACACCTTC. Its protein product is CASRLQVSDGYTF. V is TRBV12-3 or TRBV12-4 and J is TRBJ1-2; TRBD1 might be the D (5 bases). The CDR3 contains 13 residues.

CDR3 bases: TGTGCCAGCAGCTTTTACCCCGGGACAGGGGGAAGTAACAATGAGCAGTTCTTC. It yields the protein CASSFYPGTGGSNNEQFF. The V and J genes are TRBV11-2 and TRBJ2-1, with 11 positions matching TRBD1. The CDR3 runs to 18 residues. The V segment lost 3 bases and the J segment 5 bases; nucleotides outside the gene matches: 12. Germline values: CDR1 SGHAT, CDR2 FQNNGV.

The chain is built from TRBV25-1 and TRBJ2-6; D call uncertain. CDR3 length: 13 residues. The germline CDR1 and CDR2 sequences are MGHDK and SYGVNS. Deletions cut 11 bases from V and 1 base from J, with 9 bases between. As DNA, the CDR3 is TGTGCCGGTCTCCGGTCTGGGGCCAACGTCCTGACTTTC. Its protein product is CAGLRSGANVLTF.

V and J are TRBV2 and TRBJ1-5; TRBD1 aligns across 7 bases. V shed 6 bases, J shed 5 bases, and the junction held 10 bases outside the gene matches. CDR3 size: 15 residues. The germline gives CDR1 SNHLY, CDR2 FYNNEI. The CDR3 coding sequence is TGTGCCAGCAGGAGGGACAGACTAACTCATCAGCCCCAGCATTTT. Translating gives CASRRDRLTHQPQHF. Full variable domain (missing parts from reference TRBV2 and TRBJ1-5): EPEVTQTPSHQVTQMGQEVILRCVPISNHLYFYWYRQILGQKVEFLVSFYNNEISEKSEIFDDQFSVERPDGSNFTLKIRSTKLEDSAMYFCASRRDRLTHQPQHFGDGTRLSIL.

The chain joins TRBV7-9 to TRBJ2-7; D uncertain. CDR1 SEHNR and CDR2 FQNEAQ come from the germline V gene (reference sequence). The CDR3 totals 12 residues. Trimming left V 1 base short and J 2 bases short, with 3 bases between. The CDR3 reads CASSLDTYEQYF. The DNA of the CDR3 is TGTGCCAGCAGCTTAGACACCTACGAGCAGTACTTC. Full variable domain (missing parts from reference TRBV7-9 and TRBJ2-7): DTGVSQNPRHKITKRGQNVTFRCDPISEHNRLYWYRQTLGQGPEFLTYFQNEAQLEKSRLLSDRFSAERPKGSFSTLEIQRTEQGDSAMYLCASSLDTYEQYFGPGTRLTVT.

The chain combines TRBV18 with TRBJ1-1, with a possible D match to TRBD1 (5 bases). The V gene lost 3 bases and the J gene lost 1 base, with 12 bases spanning the gap. From germline, CDR1 is KGHSH and CDR2 LQKENI. The CDR3 contains 15 residues. CDR3 in amino acids: CASSPRAIGNTEAFF. DNA for the CDR3: TGTGCCAGCTCACCCAGGGCCATTGGGAACACTGAAGCTTTCTTT.